These T cell receptor beta chains were read from a single sample in a study of T-cell memory formation after mild COVID-19. Each CDR3 protein is one row after TCRdb ran MiXCR on the 5' RACE reads. The table lists approximately 260,000 distinct CDR3 sequences, about 17% of them singletons. The sample comprised PBMCs or a T cell subset sorted from them (not recorded which). The source is a man in his late teens or twenties who had mild COVID-19 (a few samples of this study predate the infection). Cell type and time point are not known. The CDR3 runs from the conserved cysteine through the conserved F or W. D genes are given only for firm matches. Expanded clones get a size class; other rows say once, few or many, or leave the size out.

clone_size: -
d_call: TRBD1
j_call: TRBJ2-2
v_call: TRBV5-6
cdr3_nt: TGTGCCAGCAGCTGGACAGGGATAAACACTCGGGAGCTGTTTTTT
cdr3_aa: CASSWTGINTRELFF

clone_size: -
d_call: -
j_call: TRBJ2-6
v_call: TRBV10-1
cdr3_nt: TGCGCCAGCAGCGGCGACTTCGGAGCTGGGGCCAACGTCCTGACTTTC
cdr3_aa: CASSGDFGAGANVLTF

clone_size: few
d_call: -
j_call: TRBJ2-5
v_call: TRBV3-1
cdr3_nt: TGTGCCAGCAGCCGCAAGTACCAAGAGACCCAGTACTTC
cdr3_aa: CASSRKYQETQYF

clone_size: -
d_call: -
j_call: TRBJ1-3
v_call: TRBV5-8
cdr3_nt: TGTGCCAGCAGCCTCACTCTTACAGGGATGGCTGGAAACACCATATATTTT
cdr3_aa: CASSLTLTGMAGNTIYF

clone_size: -
d_call: -
j_call: TRBJ2-6
v_call: TRBV7-6
cdr3_nt: TGTGCCAGCAGCTCCAGGGCATCTGGGGCCAACGTCCTGACTTTC
cdr3_aa: CASSSRASGANVLTF

clone_size: -
d_call: -
j_call: TRBJ2-2
v_call: TRBV4-2
cdr3_nt: TGTGCCAGCAGCCAAGAAGTCCAGGGGCTAAGCTCCGGGGAGCTGTTTTTT
cdr3_aa: CASSQEVQGLSSGELFF

clone_size: once
d_call: -
j_call: TRBJ1-1
v_call: TRBV6-2/TRBV6-3
cdr3_nt: TGTGCCAGCAGTTACTCGACCAGGACTGAAGCTTTCTTT
cdr3_aa: CASSYSTRTEAFF

clone_size: -
d_call: -
j_call: TRBJ2-7
v_call: TRBV6-4
cdr3_nt: TGTGCCAGCAGCCCCTCAGCGGGGGACAGCTACGAGCAGTACTTC
cdr3_aa: CASSPSAGDSYEQYF

clone_size: few
d_call: -
j_call: TRBJ2-5
v_call: TRBV30
cdr3_nt: TGTGCCTGGAGTACCCCAGGGACCCAGTACTTC
cdr3_aa: CAWSTPGTQYF

clone_size: many
d_call: -
j_call: TRBJ1-2
v_call: TRBV29-1
cdr3_nt: TGCAGCGTTCGTCCCAGCAGCTATGGCTACACCTTC
cdr3_aa: CSVRPSSYGYTF

clone_size: few
d_call: TRBD1
j_call: TRBJ1-1
v_call: TRBV18
cdr3_nt: TGTGCCAGCTCCTCGGACAGGGGAATCAGAACTGAAGCTTTCTTT
cdr3_aa: CASSSDRGIRTEAFF

clone_size: -
d_call: TRBD1
j_call: TRBJ2-3
v_call: TRBV11-2
cdr3_nt: TGTGCCAGCAGCTTAGGAGACAGGGGACGAACAGATACGCAGTATTTT
cdr3_aa: CASSLGDRGRTDTQYF

clone_size: -
d_call: TRBD1
j_call: TRBJ2-3
v_call: TRBV6-5
cdr3_nt: TGTGCCAGCAGTAGACCGGGACAGGGGATGGGGAATACGCAGTATTTT
cdr3_aa: CASSRPGQGMGNTQYF

clone_size: -
d_call: -
j_call: TRBJ1-2
v_call: TRBV3-1
cdr3_nt: TGTGCCAGCAGCCCCACCGACAGAGGCTACACCTTC
cdr3_aa: CASSPTDRGYTF

clone_size: few
d_call: -
j_call: TRBJ2-1
v_call: TRBV12-3/TRBV12-4
cdr3_nt: TGTGCCAGCAGTTTAGAAGCGGCTGAGCAGTTCTTC
cdr3_aa: CASSLEAAEQFF

clone_size: -
d_call: -
j_call: TRBJ1-5
v_call: TRBV7-2
cdr3_nt: TGTGCCAGCAGCTTAACTACAGGGACCAATCAGCCCCAGCATTTT
cdr3_aa: CASSLTTGTNQPQHF

clone_size: -
d_call: -
j_call: TRBJ2-2
v_call: TRBV6-2/TRBV6-3
cdr3_nt: TGTGCCAGCAGTTACTATTCCGGGGAGCTGTTTTTT
cdr3_aa: CASSYYSGELFF

clone_size: few
d_call: TRBD1
j_call: TRBJ2-2
v_call: TRBV10-3
cdr3_nt: TGTGCCATTTCTCTGGGACAGGGAGGTCTAGCCGGGGAGCTGTTTTTT
cdr3_aa: CAISLGQGGLAGELFF

clone_size: few
d_call: TRBD1
j_call: TRBJ1-2
v_call: TRBV5-1
cdr3_nt: TGCGCCAGCAGCTTGGAGGGACAGGTACACGGCTACACCTTC
cdr3_aa: CASSLEGQVHGYTF

clone_size: few
d_call: -
j_call: TRBJ2-3
v_call: TRBV9
cdr3_nt: TGTGCCAGCAGCGTAGACCTCGCGGGGGCGGGAGATACGCAGTATTTT
cdr3_aa: CASSVDLAGAGDTQYF

clone_size: -
d_call: -
j_call: TRBJ2-2
v_call: TRBV23-1
cdr3_nt: TGCGCCAGCCCCCCGGCCGGACTGACCGGGGAGCTGTTTTTT
cdr3_aa: CASPPAGLTGELFF

clone_size: -
d_call: TRBD2
j_call: TRBJ2-5
v_call: TRBV5-1
cdr3_nt: TGCGCCAGCAGCCCCAGCCGGACTAGCGGCTCCCAAGAGACCCAGTACTTC
cdr3_aa: CASSPSRTSGSQETQYF

clone_size: few
d_call: TRBD2
j_call: TRBJ2-5
v_call: TRBV7-2
cdr3_nt: TGTGCCAGCAGCTTGGTTGGCGGGGGAATTCAAGAGACCCAGTACTTC
cdr3_aa: CASSLVGGGIQETQYF

clone_size: -
d_call: -
j_call: TRBJ1-6
v_call: TRBV20-1
cdr3_nt: TGCAGTGCTAGGGCCAGTCCCGGGACACTAGATTCACCCCTCCACTTT
cdr3_aa: CSARASPGTLDSPLHF

clone_size: few
d_call: -
j_call: TRBJ1-5
v_call: TRBV18
cdr3_nt: TGTGCCAGCTCACCACCGGGCCGGGGCAACTATCAGCCCCAGCATTTT
cdr3_aa: CASSPPGRGNYQPQHF

clone_size: few
d_call: -
j_call: TRBJ2-4
v_call: TRBV14
cdr3_nt: TGTGCCAGCAGCCAAGATGTGCAAAACATTCAGTACTTC
cdr3_aa: CASSQDVQNIQYF

clone_size: few
d_call: -
j_call: TRBJ2-3
v_call: TRBV4-3
cdr3_nt: TGCGCCAGCAGCCAGTCACCACTAGGTGCAGATACGCAGTATTTT
cdr3_aa: CASSQSPLGADTQYF

clone_size: -
d_call: -
j_call: TRBJ2-5
v_call: TRBV5-4
cdr3_nt: TGTGCCAGCAGCCAGAGTTTAGGGACCGAAGAGACCCAGTACTTC
cdr3_aa: CASSQSLGTEETQYF

clone_size: -
d_call: -
j_call: TRBJ2-2
v_call: TRBV2
cdr3_nt: TGTGCCAGCAGTCGACCGCCGCGTGACACCGGGGAGCTGTTTTTT
cdr3_aa: CASSRPPRDTGELFF

clone_size: few
d_call: -
j_call: TRBJ1-5
v_call: TRBV20-1
cdr3_nt: TGCAGTGCTAGAGGAGGCGGGGGCAATCAGCCCCAGCATTTT
cdr3_aa: CSARGGGGNQPQHF

clone_size: few
d_call: -
j_call: TRBJ1-5
v_call: TRBV12-3/TRBV12-4
cdr3_nt: TGTGCCAGCAGCCCTAGAGGGCAGGTTTATCAGCCCCAGCATTTT
cdr3_aa: CASSPRGQVYQPQHF

clone_size: -
d_call: -
j_call: TRBJ2-5
v_call: TRBV7-9
cdr3_nt: TGTGCCAGCAGGAAACTGGACTACGAGACCCAGTACTTC
cdr3_aa: CASRKLDYETQYF

clone_size: -
d_call: -
j_call: TRBJ2-1
v_call: TRBV5-1
cdr3_nt: TGCGCCAGCAGCTTAACAGAAGCCTACAATGAGCAGTTCTTC
cdr3_aa: CASSLTEAYNEQFF

clone_size: -
d_call: -
j_call: TRBJ1-5
v_call: TRBV27
cdr3_nt: TGTGCCAGCAGCCCCAAGAGGGATCAGCCCCAGCATTTT
cdr3_aa: CASSPKRDQPQHF

clone_size: -
d_call: TRBD1
j_call: TRBJ1-1
v_call: TRBV7-2
cdr3_nt: TGTGCCAGCAGCTTGCGGACAGGGAACACTGAAGCTTTCTTT
cdr3_aa: CASSLRTGNTEAFF

clone_size: few
d_call: -
j_call: TRBJ1-2
v_call: TRBV10-3
cdr3_nt: TGTGCCATCAGTGTACAGGGCCACTATGGCTACACCTTC
cdr3_aa: CAISVQGHYGYTF

clone_size: few
d_call: -
j_call: TRBJ2-7
v_call: TRBV10-3
cdr3_nt: TGTGTTAAACTTGGGGCCCGGGGCTGCTCCTACGAGCAGTACTTC
cdr3_aa: CVKLGARGCSYEQYF

clone_size: -
d_call: -
j_call: TRBJ1-5
v_call: TRBV20-1
cdr3_nt: TGCAGTTGTGGGGCTAGAGGCAATCAGCCCCAGCATTTT
cdr3_aa: CSCGARGNQPQHF

clone_size: -
d_call: -
j_call: TRBJ1-1
v_call: TRBV7-2
cdr3_nt: TGTGCCAGCAGCCTAAGTGCGGTCCCGGGGGCTTTCTTT
cdr3_aa: CASSLSAVPGAFF

clone_size: -
d_call: -
j_call: TRBJ2-5
v_call: TRBV27
cdr3_nt: TGTGCCAGCAGTTTAGGGTTGACCCGCGGGGAGACCCAGTACTTC
cdr3_aa: CASSLGLTRGETQYF

clone_size: few
d_call: -
j_call: TRBJ1-6
v_call: TRBV24-1
cdr3_nt: TGTGCCACCTCGGCAGACGGTAATTCACCCCTCCACTTT
cdr3_aa: CATSADGNSPLHF

clone_size: -
d_call: TRBD1
j_call: TRBJ2-5
v_call: TRBV7-2
cdr3_nt: TGTGCCAGCAGCTACAGGGGACCGACGGGGGAGACCCAGTACTTC
cdr3_aa: CASSYRGPTGETQYF

clone_size: -
d_call: TRBD1
j_call: TRBJ1-5
v_call: TRBV7-3
cdr3_nt: TGTGCCAGCAGCGGACAGGGGACGAGCAATCAGCCCCAGCATTTT
cdr3_aa: CASSGQGTSNQPQHF